This is a list of T cell receptor beta chains from one sample in a study of Ad26.COV2.S vaccination and SARS-CoV-2 variants. The repertoire was sequenced with immunoSEQ multiplex PCR; TCRdb's copy has only in-frame clones and lacks some. The table lists around 400,000 clones, around 91% of them singletons. The sample consisted of peripheral blood, taken in a trial of Ad26.COV2.S vaccine versus placebo. All receptors come from a person between 18 and 59 years old who received the Ad26.COV2.S COVID-19 vaccine or a placebo. The CDR3 runs from the conserved cysteine through the conserved F or W. A D gene is named only where the DNA matches it firmly. Expanded clones get a size class; other rows say once, few or many, or leave the size out.

TRBJ2-3	TRBV9	.	TRBD2	TGTGCCAGCAGCGCCACCCTCCCAGCGGGAGGCCGAGATACGCAGTATTTT	CASSATLPAGGRDTQYF
TRBJ2-1	TRBV29-1	.	TRBD2	TGCAGCGTTGGTCTAGCGGGACCCTCCTACAATGAGCAGTTCTTC	CSVGLAGPSYNEQFF
TRBJ2-6	TRBV7-9	.	.	TGTGCCAGCAGCTTACCTGGGGCCAACGTCCTGACTTTC	CASSLPGANVLTF
TRBJ2-3	TRBV3-1/TRBV3-2	.	.	TGTGCCAGCAGCCAAGATCAGGCCAGGGGTTCCACAGATACGCAGTATTTT	CASSQDQARGSTDTQYF
TRBJ2-5	TRBV15	.	.	TGTGCCACCAGCAGAGATCTAGGGGTCGCAGAGACCCAGTACTTC	CATSRDLGVAETQYF
TRBJ2-1	TRBV7-9	.	TRBD2	TGTGCCAGCAGCTTAGTTCTAGCGGGGTATGAGCAGTTCTTC	CASSLVLAGYEQFF
TRBJ1-4	TRBV30	.	.	TGTGCCTGGATGTCGACAGGCGAAAAACTGTTTTTT	CAWMSTGEKLFF
TRBJ1-1	TRBV5-1	.	.	TGCGCCAGCAGCTTGCCAACCCAACAGAACACTGAAGCTTTCTTT	CASSLPTQQNTEAFF
TRBJ1-1	TRBV6-5	.	.	TGTGCCAGCAGTTACTCGCTAGTGAACACTGAAGCTTTCTTT	CASSYSLVNTEAFF
TRBJ1-5	TRBV2	.	.	TGTGCCAGCAGGGCTACGTTCCTTCAGCCCCAGCATTTT	CASRATFLQPQHF
TRBJ2-5	TRBV11-2	.	.	TGTGCCAGCAGCTCAGACACAGGGCGCGTGGCCCAGTACTTC	CASSSDTGRVAQYF
TRBJ2-3	TRBV9	.	.	TGTGCCAGCAGCGTAGGCATAGTACCTCGGACAGATACGCAGTATTTT	CASSVGIVPRTDTQYF
TRBJ2-7	TRBV13	once	.	TGTGCCAGCAGCCCCCGACTAGAGAGCTCCTACGAGCAGTACTTC	CASSPRLESSYEQYF
TRBJ1-2	TRBV27	.	.	TGTGCCAGCAGACCGACAGACTTTTATGGCTACACCTTC	CASRPTDFYGYTF
TRBJ2-5	TRBV7-6	.	.	TGTGCCAGCAGCTCGTTATTAGAGACCCAGTACTTC	CASSSLLETQYF
TRBJ1-5	TRBV5-6	.	TRBD1	TGTGCCAGCAGCTGGGGACAGGGAAGAAATCAGCCCCAGCATTTT	CASSWGQGRNQPQHF
TRBJ2-7	TRBV30	.	TRBD1	TGTGCCTGGAACAGGGGGCCCTACGAGCAGTACTTC	CAWNRGPYEQYF